Listed here are 4 T cell receptor beta chains from one sample, sequenced in a study of PD-L1 blockade in urothelial cancer. Here immunoSEQ multiplex PCR was the method, and the copy in TCRdb shows in-frame clones only, minus some. This sample has 25,000 to 30,000 clones, with roughly 80% found just once. The starting material was PBMCs, obtained around atezolizumab (anti-PD-L1) treatment. These receptors all stem from a man aged 50 to 59 with urothelial cancer.

CDR3 bases: TGTGCCAGTCAGGGTACCGGGGAGCTGTTTTTT. It is translated as CASQGTGELFF. The rearrangement joins TRBV6-1 to TRBJ2-2; maybe TRBD1 (5 bases). This CDR3 comprises 11 residues. Germline V gene lookup returns CDR1 MNHNS and CDR2 SASEGT. V lost 9 bases, J lost 5 bases, and 7 bases lay in between.

The chain combines TRBV6-5 with TRBJ1-3, with 8 nucleotides matching TRBD1. Germline V gives CDR1 MNHEY, CDR2 SVGAGI. Trimming removed 4 bases from V and 2 bases from J; junction bases left unmatched: 4. The CDR3 totals 15 residues. The chain's CDR3 is CASSSDRAPGNTIYF. The CDR3, as DNA: TGTGCCAGCAGTTCGGACAGGGCTCCTGGAAACACCATATATTTT.

This chain connects TRBV18 to TRBJ2-7; 7 bases fit TRBD1. The trim removed 3 bases at V and 6 bases at J, leaving 5 bases unmatched. CDR1 and CDR2 from the germline V gene are KGHSH and LQKENI. The CDR3 runs to 13 residues. This CDR3 reads CASSPGTVGEQYF. Written as DNA, the CDR3 is TGTGCCAGCTCACCCGGGACAGTGGGCGAGCAGTACTTC.

Written as DNA, the CDR3 is TGTGCCAGCAGTTCGACAGGTCTCACTGAAGCTTTCTTT. Translated, it gives CASSSTGLTEAFF. This sequence joins TRBV6-5 and TRBJ1-1; D might be TRBD1 (6 bases). The V end lost 4 bases, the J end lost 4 bases, and 10 bases lay between the germline ends. This CDR3 region has 13 residues. Germline CDR1 MNHEY, CDR2 SVGAGI.